The present T cell receptor (beta chain) was sequenced within a study of cytomegalovirus exposure and HLA in healthy donors (dated by TCRdb to 2016 to 2017). A note on the overall study: A later analysis indicated that the roughly 130 validation repertoires were generated on the platform also employed for the approximately 700 repertoires of the first cohort. The study was designed to test whether signatures of past pathogen exposure could be identified by cataloging public T cell receptors. Along with the approximately 700-subject first cohort, a separate validation cohort of over a hundred different subjects was used. The study combined high-throughput TCR immunosequencing, statistical association of individual TCRs with disease status, and machine learning to predict cytomegalovirus infection status.

The CDR3 spans 15 residues, from the cysteine through the phenylalanine. Just the 45-base CDR3 DNA is kept, in frame starting at base 1. The germline V gene yields SGHRS for CDR1 and YFSETQ for CDR2. Trimming accounts for 4 bases at V and 5 bases at J, while the number of junction bases matched to no gene is 8. Preparation of the library involved the immunoSEQ multiplex PCR assay. The study's processing was this. To diagnose cytomegalovirus status from the catalog of TCR beta chain sequences, a statistical classification framework was built. TCRdb took this table from immuneACCESS and kept in-frame rearrangements with V and J called. Such tables lack part of the clones; where checked against another copy, unresolved V genes explain under half of the gap, and the rest is unexplained. That table is the source of V, J and clone size, and D and trimming were worked out from the DNA. For this sample there are about 60,000 clones; more than 90% appear just once. The top ten clonotypes cover 0.85% to 1% of the sample.

Here is what the overall study found, with its caveats: Subsequent analysis determined that TCRs grouped into clusters in the first cohort also showed a tendency toward co-occurrence across the 130 or so validation repertoires, and about 93% of cluster scores exceeded 0. In vitro tests confirmed that a few of the cytomegalovirus-associated TCR beta chains recognize cytomegalovirus antigens. It was suggested by the authors that the approach could potentially be generalized to other disease states and immunological phenotypes. A total of 150 to 200 TCR beta chains were listed by the study as associated with cytomegalovirus. All 120 or so repertoires were used to score co-occurrence in the validation cohort in a later analysis, because that analysis had no HLA typing for the cohort. The classifier was reported to diagnose cytomegalovirus status with high specificity and sensitivity in both the original cohort and the validation cohort. While some public TCRs were present in many individuals, most TCR sequences turned up only very rarely across donors.

Notes on this clone: Its antigen remains unidentified. Per-base qualities were not stored, and no clone one base away is much larger.

Donors formed part of the validation cohort, which comprised about 130 subjects and was distinct from the first cohort of under 750 subjects. The chain employs TRBV5-1 and TRBJ2-7; 11 nucleotides in the junction match TRBD2. The receptor was isolated from a man between 18 and 35 years old in good health and CMV-seronegative. The sequencing input was PBMCs. The CDR3 in this case is CASSTGTSGGDEQYF. The nucleotide sequence reads as follows: TGCGCCAGCAGCACCGGGACTAGCGGAGGGGACGAGCAGTACTTC.